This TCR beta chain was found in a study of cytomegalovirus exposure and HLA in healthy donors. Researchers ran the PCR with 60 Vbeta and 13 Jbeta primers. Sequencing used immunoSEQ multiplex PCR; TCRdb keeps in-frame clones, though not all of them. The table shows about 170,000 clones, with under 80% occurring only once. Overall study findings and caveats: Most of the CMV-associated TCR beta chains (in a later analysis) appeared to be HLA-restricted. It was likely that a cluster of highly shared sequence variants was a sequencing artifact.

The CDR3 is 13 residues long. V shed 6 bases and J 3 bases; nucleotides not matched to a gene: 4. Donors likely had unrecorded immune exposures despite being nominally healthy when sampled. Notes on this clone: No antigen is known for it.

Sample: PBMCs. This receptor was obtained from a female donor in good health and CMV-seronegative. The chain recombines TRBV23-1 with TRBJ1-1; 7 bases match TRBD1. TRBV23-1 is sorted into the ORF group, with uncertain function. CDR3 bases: TGCGCCAGCAGCTGGGACAGAGACACTGAAGCTTTCTTT. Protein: CASSWDRDTEAFF.